The sample holds many counts of the clone carrying this TCR beta chain. Its antigen is unidentified. Per the germline V gene, CDR1 is KGHSH and CDR2 is LQKENI. This CDR3 region has 14 residues. Unmatched junction bases numbered 2, after V lost 3 bases and J lost 3 bases. The source of the sample is a study of identical twins. Study-wide results and caveats: Clonotypes of the beta chain that were abundant in cord blood carried fewer insertions (memory repertoires showed none).

A universal primer site was incorporated via template switching, and the cDNA contained unique molecular identifiers. MiXCR, run by TCRdb on the 5' RACE reads, gives a single entry per CDR3 protein. Of 700,000 or so distinct CDR3 sequences in the sample, over 8.5% were seen once. The same data also contributed to another study, on yellow fever vaccine responses in identical twins.

The gene calls are TRBV18 and TRBJ2-7, with 10 nucleotides matching TRBD1. Sequenced input: PBMCs. This TCR came from a young woman in good health. The CDR3 DNA reads as TGTGCCAGCTCACCCGGGACAGGGGACTACGAGCAGTACTTC. Protein product: CASSPGTGDYEQYF.